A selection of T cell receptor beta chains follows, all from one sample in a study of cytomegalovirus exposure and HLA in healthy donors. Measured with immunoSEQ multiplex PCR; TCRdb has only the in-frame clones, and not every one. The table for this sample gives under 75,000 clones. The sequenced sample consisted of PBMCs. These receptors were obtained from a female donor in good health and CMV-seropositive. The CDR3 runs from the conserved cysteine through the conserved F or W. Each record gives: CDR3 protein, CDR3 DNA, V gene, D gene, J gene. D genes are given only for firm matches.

CDR3: CASSETGTGSQPQHF; DNA: TGTGCCAGCAGTGAAACCGGGACAGGTAGTCAGCCCCAGCATTTT; V: TRBV6-1; D: TRBD1; J: TRBJ1-5
CDR3: CASSQDPLEAGTEAFF; DNA: TGTGCCAGCAGCCAAGATCCCCTCGAGGCGGGCACTGAAGCTTTCTTT; V: TRBV4-2; D: NA; J: TRBJ1-1
CDR3: CASSQAAGLAGRGETQYF; DNA: TGTGCCAGCAGCCAAGCGGCAGGACTAGCGGGGCGAGGAGAGACCCAGTACTTC; V: TRBV4-2; D: TRBD2; J: TRBJ2-5
CDR3: CASGGGGRPEAFF; DNA: TGTGCCAGCGGGGGCGGGGGAAGACCTGAAGCTTTCTTT; V: TRBV18; D: NA; J: TRBJ1-1
CDR3: CAWEGGGQAAFF; DNA: TGTGCCTGGGAAGGGGGGGGGCAAGCCGCTTTCTTT; V: TRBV30; D: NA; J: TRBJ1-1
CDR3: CASSSGQESYEQYF; DNA: TGCGCCAGCAGCAGCGGACAGGAGAGCTACGAGCAGTACTTC; V: TRBV5-1; D: TRBD1; J: TRBJ2-7
CDR3: CASSSQGYYGYTF; DNA: TGTGCCAGCAGCAGTCAGGGGTACTATGGCTACACCTTC; V: TRBV5-6; D: NA; J: TRBJ1-2
CDR3: CASSRQGNTEAFF; DNA: TGTGCCAGCAGTCGACAGGGGAACACTGAAGCTTTCTTT; V: TRBV6-6; D: TRBD1; J: TRBJ1-1
CDR3: CASSAQGGDQPQHF; DNA: TGTGCCAGCAGCGCCCAGGGTGGGGATCAGCCCCAGCATTTT; V: TRBV5-6; D: NA; J: TRBJ1-5
CDR3: CASSSLAAEKLFF; DNA: TGTGCCAGCTCTTCCCTGGCGGCTGAAAAACTGTTTTTT; V: TRBV27; D: NA; J: TRBJ1-4
CDR3: CASSSQGRGSYEQYF; DNA: TGTGCCAGCAGTTCCCAAGGCAGGGGGTCCTACGAGCAGTACTTC; V: TRBV6-1; D: TRBD1; J: TRBJ2-7
CDR3: CASTTGVGGYEQYF; DNA: TGTGCCAGCACTACAGGGGTAGGGGGTTACGAGCAGTACTTC; V: TRBV2; D: TRBD1; J: TRBJ2-7
CDR3: CASSQGAGLAGYEQYF; DNA: TGTGCCAGCAGCCAAGGGGCGGGACTAGCGGGCTACGAGCAGTACTTC; V: TRBV4-2; D: TRBD2; J: TRBJ2-7
CDR3: CASYNRVLGTEAFF; DNA: TGTGCCAGTTACAACAGGGTTCTAGGAACTGAAGCTTTCTTT; V: TRBV19; D: NA; J: TRBJ1-1
CDR3: CASSRDSFYEQYF; DNA: TGCGCCAGCAGCCGGGACAGCTTCTACGAGCAGTACTTC; V: TRBV4-3; D: TRBD1; J: TRBJ2-7
CDR3: CASSLETQYF; DNA: TGTGCCAGCAGCCTAGAGACCCAGTACTTC; V: TRBV28; D: NA; J: TRBJ2-5
CDR3: CASSQGGTGNYGYTF; DNA: TGTGCCAGCTCGCAGGGCGGGACAGGGAACTATGGCTACACCTTC; V: TRBV18; D: TRBD1; J: TRBJ1-2
CDR3: CASSRWTSGESDTQYF; DNA: TGTGCCAGCAGCCGGTGGACTAGCGGGGAATCAGATACGCAGTATTTT; V: TRBV4-2; D: TRBD2; J: TRBJ2-3
CDR3: CASNPPGGGSSYEQYF; DNA: TGTGCCAGCAATCCGCCGGGAGGCGGGAGCTCCTACGAGCAGTACTTC; V: TRBV28; D: TRBD2; J: TRBJ2-7
CDR3: CASSQEATDYGYTF; DNA: TGCGCCAGCAGCCAAGAAGCGACAGACTATGGCTACACCTTC; V: TRBV4-1; D: NA; J: TRBJ1-2